Following are 14 T cell receptor beta chains from one sample sequenced in a study of T cell repertoires in cytomegalovirus infection (dated by TCRdb to between 2018 and 2020). In light of the paper, this sample's treatment or condition label describes: in vitro stimulation with specific CMV peptide epitopes to enrich CMV-specific T cells. Their recognized antigens are unknown. Sequencing relied on an Illumina HiSeq 1500. Clones were called with MiXCR by TCRdb after fastp trimmed the public reads at Q25, and only in-frame beta chains were retained. Records with the same CDR3 protein are collapsed into one entry carrying the most frequent genes and DNA. Within this sample are approximately 470,000 distinct CDR3 sequences, with about 39% of them counted one time only. The biggest ten clones account for just under 45% of the sample. The material was cultured PBMCs, obtained from culture after CMV antigen stimulation. These receptors were collected from a human donor in good health (CMV status not recorded). Some clones in this sample may be carry-over from other donors' samples.

This clonotype was found a few times. The chain couples TRBV6-1 to TRBJ2-7, with D uncertain. The CDR3 loop spans 13 amino acids. Germline CDR1 reads MNHNS; CDR2 reads SASEGT. Trimming removed 3 bases from V and 0 bases from J, with 6 bases in between. The CDR3 sequence: CASSEYNSYEQYF. The CDR3 DNA reads as TGTGCCAGCAGTGAGTACAACTCCTACGAGCAGTACTTC.

This clonotype has more than one count but fewer than ten. The gene calls are TRBV12-3 or TRBV12-4 and TRBJ2-3; D is ambiguous. This CDR3 spans 14 amino acids. V lost 5 bases and J 0 bases, leaving 9 bases between the germline ends. CDR3: CASSQPDSTDTQYF. The CDR3 DNA sequence: TGTGCCAGCAGTCAACCAGACAGCACAGATACGCAGTATTTT.

The chain is built from TRBV7-8 and TRBJ1-5; D remains ambiguous. V shed 5 bases and J shed 6 bases, with 17 bases lying between them. The CDR3 runs to 15 residues. Germline CDR1 and CDR2: SGHVS and FQNEAQ. This CDR3 is CASSPSLGQSQPQHF. As DNA, the CDR3 is TGTGCCAGCAGCCCGAGCCTCGGTCAGAGTCAGCCCCAGCATTTT.

This clonotype was seen more than once but under ten times. This chain joins TRBV12-3 or TRBV12-4 and TRBJ2-1, with 13 bases fitting TRBD2. CDR3 length: 15 amino acids. V was pared by 3 bases and J by 7 bases, with 3 bases of the junction left unmatched. CDR3: CASSLGLAGPNEQFF. Here the CDR3 DNA reads TGTGCCAGCAGTTTGGGACTAGCGGGACCAAATGAGCAGTTCTTC.

V gene TRBV6-2 or TRBV6-3 combines with J gene TRBJ2-1; no firm D call. This CDR3 has 12 residues. Germline-derived CDR1 and CDR2 are MNHEY and SVGEGT. The V end was cut by 4 bases, the J end by 12 bases, with 13 bases between. CDR3 residues: CASSSRVRGQFF. CDR3 in DNA: TGTGCCAGCAGTTCCCGGGTCAGAGGGCAGTTCTTC.

This chain connects TRBV27 to TRBJ1-2; a possible D gene is TRBD1 (6 bases). V was shortened by 2 bases and J by 6 bases, with 13 bases between the two germline ends. Germline values: CDR1 MNHEY, CDR2 SMNVEV (reference sequence). The CDR3 length is 14 residues. CDR3 amino acids: CASSLGIGGNGYTF. CDR3 DNA sequence: TGTGCCAGCAGTTTAGGGATAGGGGGGAATGGCTACACCTTC.

This clonotype has at least ten counts. V and J are TRBV7-2 and TRBJ1-4; no firm D call. CDR3 length: 15 amino acids. The V gene lost 5 bases and the J gene lost 8 bases, with 18 bases spanning the gap. In germline, CDR1 is SGHTA, CDR2 FQGNSA. CDR3 coding DNA: TGTGCCAGCAGCGTTCGACTTTCAGGTGGCGAAAAACTGTTTTTT. Residues: CASSVRLSGGEKLFF. The variable domain in full, completed from reference TRBV7-2 and TRBJ1-4, reads GAGVSQSPSNKVTEKGKDVELRCDPISGHTALYWYRQSLGQGLEFLIYFQGNSAPDKSGLPSDRFSAERTGGSVSTLTIQRTQQEDSAVYLCASSVRLSGGEKLFFGSGTQLSVL.

The rearrangement joins TRBV7-4 to TRBJ1-5, with D perhaps TRBD1 (5 bases). Germline V gives CDR1 SGHVT, CDR2 SQSDAQ. Between the trimmed V and J ends, which lost 11 bases and 9 bases, there was a span of 17 bases. The CDR3 is 12 residues long. The CDR3: CAGGEGLGPQHF. CDR3 nucleotides: TGTGCCGGGGGGGAGGGACTAGGGCCCCAGCATTTT.

The table lists this clonotype with a few counts. J is TRBJ2-3 and V is TRBV7-8, with 9 bases matching TRBD1. V was clipped by 5 bases and J by 2 bases; unmatched bases: 5. Germline V gives CDR1 SGHVS, CDR2 FQNEAQ. The CDR3 sequence is 15 residues long. DNA for the CDR3: TGTGCCAGCAGCCCTAGGGACAGGGCCACAGATACGCAGTATTTT. This encodes CASSPRDRATDTQYF.

This clonotype has just a few counts. The V call is TRBV4-1, the J call TRBJ1-5, with D unclear. Germline V gives CDR1 MGHRA, CDR2 YSYEKL. Trimming stripped 0 bases from V and 5 bases from J, with 11 bases between. There are 15 residues in the CDR3. The chain's CDR3 is CASSQDWGPHQPQHF. The CDR3 DNA is TGCGCCAGCAGCCAAGATTGGGGTCCCCATCAGCCCCAGCATTTT.

This chain links TRBV11-2 with TRBJ2-3; 8 nucleotides agree with TRBD2. The CDR3 is made up of 17 amino acids. CDR1 and CDR2 (germline): SGHAT, FQNNGV. Trimming removed 4 bases from V and 1 base from J; junction bases left unmatched: 10. CDR3 region: CASSSFGGGWGTDTQYF. The CDR3 DNA sequence: TGTGCCAGCAGCTCTTTCGGCGGGGGGTGGGGCACAGATACGCAGTATTTT.

This rearrangement joins TRBV4-3 to TRBJ1-2; tentatively, D is TRBD1 (5 bases). The CDR3 spans 18 residues. The V end lost 4 bases, the J end lost 8 bases, and 29 bases lay between the germline ends. The germline V gene has CDR1 LGHNA and CDR2 YSLEER. The CDR3 DNA is TGCGCCAGCAGCCCGGAGGGACCGGCCGGTGGGATTACTGAAGGCTACACCTTC. Translated: CASSPEGPAGGITEGYTF.

The chain employs TRBV12-3 or TRBV12-4 and TRBJ2-7; D is unclear. The CDR3 spans 12 residues. Trimming stripped 3 bases from V and 4 bases from J, with 7 bases between. The CDR3 region is CASSFSQYEQYF. As DNA, the CDR3 is TGTGCCAGCAGTTTCAGTCAGTACGAGCAGTACTTC.

V gene TRBV7-8 combines with J gene TRBJ1-1; D gene unclear. CDR3 size: 15 residues. The germline V gene has CDR1 SGHVS and CDR2 FQNEAQ. V lost 3 bases, J lost 4 bases, and 15 bases lay in between. CDR3 nucleotides: TGTGCCAGCAGCTTTACCCGGTGGAGGGTCACTGAAGCTTTCTTT. Amino acid sequence: CASSFTRWRVTEAFF. The variable domain in full, with the rest retrieved from reference TRBV7-8 and TRBJ1-1, is GAGVSQSPRYKVAKRGQDVALRCDPISGHVSLFWYQQALGQGPEFLTYFQNEAQLDKSGLPSDRFFAERPEGSVSTLKIQRTQQEDSAVYLCASSFTRWRVTEAFFGQGTRLTVV.